This T cell receptor (beta chain) was found in a study of vaccination and CD4 T cells after COVID-19. V was cut by 7 bases and J by 5 bases, with 8 bases left in between. The CDR3 is made up of 11 amino acids. Per the germline V gene, CDR1 is MNHNS and CDR2 is SASEGT. The Oncomine TCR Beta short-read assay was what sequenced the DNA obtained from cultured CD4+ T cells. TCRdb ran MiXCR on the PCR reads and lists one entry per CDR3 protein. This table has 15,000 to 20,000 distinct CDR3 sequences, roughly 55% appearing once. Sample treatment: roughly 11-day PBMC culture with coronavirus spike peptide pools or control peptides (ViraFEST assay). At both days 3 and 7, half the medium was replaced with fresh IL-2 medium. Once cultured around 10 days, CD4+ T cells underwent isolation by negative selection. The sample holds a few counts of this clonotype. Its antigen is unidentified.

V and J are TRBV6-1 and TRBJ1-1, with D possibly matching TRBD1 (6 bases). The TCR comes from a human donor who had recovered from COVID-19. The sample consisted of CD4+ T cells from blood, cultured in vitro, taken after SARS-CoV-2 vaccination. The CDR3 DNA reads as TGTGCCAGCAAGAGGGGGACTGAAGCTTTCTTT. It translates to CASKRGTEAFF.